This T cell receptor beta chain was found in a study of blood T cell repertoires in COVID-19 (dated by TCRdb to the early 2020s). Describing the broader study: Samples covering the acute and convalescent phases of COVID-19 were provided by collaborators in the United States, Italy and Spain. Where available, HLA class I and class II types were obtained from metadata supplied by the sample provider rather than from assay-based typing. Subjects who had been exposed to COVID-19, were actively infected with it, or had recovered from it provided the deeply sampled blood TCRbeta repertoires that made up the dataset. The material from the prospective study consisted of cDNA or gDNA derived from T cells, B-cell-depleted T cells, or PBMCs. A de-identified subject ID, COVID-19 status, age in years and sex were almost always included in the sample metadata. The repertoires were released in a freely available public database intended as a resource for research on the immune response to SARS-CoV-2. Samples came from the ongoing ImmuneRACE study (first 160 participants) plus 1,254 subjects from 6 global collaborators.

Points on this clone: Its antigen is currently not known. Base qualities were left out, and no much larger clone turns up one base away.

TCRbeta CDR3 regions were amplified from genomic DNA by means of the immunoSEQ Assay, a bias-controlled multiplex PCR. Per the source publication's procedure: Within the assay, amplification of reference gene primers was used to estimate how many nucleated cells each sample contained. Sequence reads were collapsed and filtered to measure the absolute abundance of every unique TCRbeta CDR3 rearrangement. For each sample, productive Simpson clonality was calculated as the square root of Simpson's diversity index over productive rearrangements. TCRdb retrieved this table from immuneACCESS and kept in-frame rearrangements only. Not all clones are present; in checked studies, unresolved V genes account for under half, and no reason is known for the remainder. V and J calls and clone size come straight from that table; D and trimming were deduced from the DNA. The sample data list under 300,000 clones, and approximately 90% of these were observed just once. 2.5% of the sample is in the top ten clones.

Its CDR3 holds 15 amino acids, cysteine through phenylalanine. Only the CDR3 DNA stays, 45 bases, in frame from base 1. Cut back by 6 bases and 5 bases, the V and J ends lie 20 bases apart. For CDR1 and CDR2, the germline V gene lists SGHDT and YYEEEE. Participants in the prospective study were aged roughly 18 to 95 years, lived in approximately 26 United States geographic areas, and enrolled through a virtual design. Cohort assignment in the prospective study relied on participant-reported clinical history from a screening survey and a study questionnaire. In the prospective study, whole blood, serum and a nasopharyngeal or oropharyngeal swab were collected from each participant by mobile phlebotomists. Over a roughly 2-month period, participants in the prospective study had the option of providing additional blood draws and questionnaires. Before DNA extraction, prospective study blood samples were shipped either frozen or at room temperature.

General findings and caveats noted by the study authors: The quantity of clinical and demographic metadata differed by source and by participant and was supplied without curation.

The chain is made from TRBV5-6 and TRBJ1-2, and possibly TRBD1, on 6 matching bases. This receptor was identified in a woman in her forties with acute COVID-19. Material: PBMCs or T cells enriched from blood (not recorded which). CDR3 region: CASTLSQGNAYGYTF. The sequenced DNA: TGTGCCAGCACACTATCACAGGGAAATGCTTATGGCTACACCTTC.